This is a list of T cell receptor beta chains from one sample in a study of shared clonotypes between healthy human individuals. Produced via immunoSEQ multiplex PCR; TCRdb's table is partial and in-frame only. The sample has around 690,000 clones, 80% to 95% seen once. The material sequenced was memory CD8+ T cells from PBMCs. Receptors originate from a man between 18 and 35 years old in good health. Some clones in this sample may be carry-over from other donors' samples. CDR3s include the opening cysteine and the closing phenylalanine or tryptophan. D genes are given only for firm matches. Clone size appears in some rows only: once, few, many, or a class for an expanded clone.

CDR3 protein: CASTEGTGGFQPQHF; CDR3 DNA: TGTGCCAGCACCGAAGGTACAGGGGGCTTTCAGCCCCAGCATTTT; J gene: TRBJ1-5; clone size: .; V gene: TRBV6-1; D gene: TRBD1
CDR3 protein: CASSQTGRHEKLFF; CDR3 DNA: TGTGCCAGCAGCCAGACAGGCAGACATGAAAAACTGTTTTTT; J gene: TRBJ1-4; clone size: .; V gene: TRBV7-9; D gene: .
CDR3 protein: CASSLYLASNTEAFF; CDR3 DNA: TGTGCCAGCAGTTTATACTTGGCATCTAACACTGAAGCTTTCTTT; J gene: TRBJ1-1; clone size: once; V gene: TRBV27; D gene: .
CDR3 protein: CASSPRNEQFF; CDR3 DNA: TGTGCCAGCAGTCCACGCAATGAGCAGTTCTTC; J gene: TRBJ2-1; clone size: .; V gene: TRBV6-1; D gene: .
CDR3 protein: CASSSRTSGSMFF; CDR3 DNA: TGTGCCAGCAGCTCCCGGACTAGCGGGAGTATGTTCTTC; J gene: TRBJ2-1; clone size: .; V gene: TRBV7-2; D gene: TRBD2
CDR3 protein: CASSQGLNWYTGELFF; CDR3 DNA: TGTGCCAGCTCCCAGGGGCTGAATTGGTACACCGGGGAGCTGTTTTTT; J gene: TRBJ2-2; clone size: .; V gene: TRBV27; D gene: .
CDR3 protein: CASSVGGARLNYGYTF; CDR3 DNA: TGTGCCAGCAGCGTAGGTGGGGCCAGGTTGAACTATGGCTACACCTTC; J gene: TRBJ1-2; clone size: .; V gene: TRBV9; D gene: .
CDR3 protein: CASNDRESYEQYF; CDR3 DNA: TGTGCCAGCAATGACAGGGAATCCTACGAGCAGTACTTC; J gene: TRBJ2-7; clone size: .; V gene: TRBV27; D gene: TRBD1
CDR3 protein: CASDRKGETQYF; CDR3 DNA: TGTGCCAGTGACCGGAAGGGAGAGACCCAGTACTTC; J gene: TRBJ2-5; clone size: .; V gene: TRBV11-2; D gene: .
CDR3 protein: CASSSSNHNEQFF; CDR3 DNA: TGTGCCAGCAGCTCCTCAAACCACAATGAGCAGTTCTTC; J gene: TRBJ2-1; clone size: .; V gene: TRBV7-9; D gene: .
CDR3 protein: CASSNDQGAWDQPQHF; CDR3 DNA: TGTGCCAGCAGCAATGACCAGGGGGCGTGGGATCAGCCCCAGCATTTT; J gene: TRBJ1-5; clone size: .; V gene: TRBV7-9; D gene: TRBD1
CDR3 protein: CASSSGLAEQFF; CDR3 DNA: TGTGCCAGCAGCTCCGGCCTAGCGGAACAGTTCTTC; J gene: TRBJ2-1; clone size: .; V gene: TRBV7-3; D gene: TRBD2
CDR3 protein: CASSRTGGYGANVLTF; CDR3 DNA: TGTGCCAGTAGTAGGACAGGGGGCTATGGGGCCAACGTCCTGACTTTC; J gene: TRBJ2-6; clone size: .; V gene: TRBV19; D gene: TRBD1
CDR3 protein: CASSQAPSTNEKLFF; CDR3 DNA: TGTGCCAGCAGTCAGGCACCTTCAACTAATGAAAAACTGTTTTTT; J gene: TRBJ1-4; clone size: .; V gene: TRBV28; D gene: .
CDR3 protein: CASLRIGTTEAFF; CDR3 DNA: TGTGCCAGCCTAAGAATTGGAACCACTGAAGCTTTCTTT; J gene: TRBJ1-1; clone size: .; V gene: TRBV19; D gene: .
CDR3 protein: CASSPGTGGLQPQHF; CDR3 DNA: TGTGCCAGCAGTCCCGGGACAGGGGGACTTCAGCCCCAGCATTTT; J gene: TRBJ1-5; clone size: .; V gene: TRBV27; D gene: TRBD1
CDR3 protein: CASSPDRRFGYTF; CDR3 DNA: TGTGCCAGCAGCCCCGACAGGCGATTTGGCTACACCTTC; J gene: TRBJ1-2; clone size: .; V gene: TRBV27; D gene: .
CDR3 protein: CASSQRTGSDEQYF; CDR3 DNA: TGCGCCAGCAGCCAAAGGACAGGGTCTGACGAGCAGTACTTC; J gene: TRBJ2-7; clone size: .; V gene: TRBV4-3; D gene: TRBD1
CDR3 protein: CASSLAPLNYGYTF; CDR3 DNA: TGTGCCAGCAGCTTAGCCCCCCTAAACTATGGCTACACCTTC; J gene: TRBJ1-2; clone size: .; V gene: TRBV11-2; D gene: .
CDR3 protein: CASSETPLSSYEQYF; CDR3 DNA: TGCGCCAGCAGTGAGACCCCCCTAAGCTCCTACGAGCAGTACTTC; J gene: TRBJ2-7; clone size: .; V gene: TRBV10-2; D gene: .
CDR3 protein: CASSAGTSGTDTQYF; CDR3 DNA: TGTGCCAGCAGTGCCGGGACTAGCGGGACAGATACGCAGTATTTT; J gene: TRBJ2-3; clone size: .; V gene: TRBV6-5; D gene: TRBD2
CDR3 protein: CASSDPRAGGTDTQYF; CDR3 DNA: TGTGCCAGCAGCGACCCCCGGGCGGGAGGCACAGATACGCAGTATTTT; J gene: TRBJ2-3; clone size: .; V gene: TRBV9; D gene: TRBD2
CDR3 protein: CAWSGVAGILHEQYF; CDR3 DNA: TGTGCCTGGAGTGGAGTAGCGGGGATCCTCCACGAGCAGTACTTC; J gene: TRBJ2-7; clone size: .; V gene: TRBV30; D gene: TRBD2
CDR3 protein: CASSLPSGVYNEQFF; CDR3 DNA: TGTGCCAGCAGCTTGCCTAGCGGGGTTTACAATGAGCAGTTCTTC; J gene: TRBJ2-1; clone size: .; V gene: TRBV5-6; D gene: TRBD2
CDR3 protein: CASSLGEGQPQHF; CDR3 DNA: TGTGCCAGCAGCTTGGGGGAGGGTCAGCCCCAGCATTTT; J gene: TRBJ1-5; clone size: .; V gene: TRBV5-5; D gene: .
CDR3 protein: CASSLAGGTDPYEQYF; CDR3 DNA: TGTGCCAGCAGCTTAGCCGGGGGGACGGATCCCTACGAGCAGTACTTC; J gene: TRBJ2-7; clone size: .; V gene: TRBV7-9; D gene: TRBD2
CDR3 protein: CASSTGHISGNTIYF; CDR3 DNA: TGTGCCAGCAGCACTGGACACATCTCTGGAAACACCATATATTTT; J gene: TRBJ1-3; clone size: .; V gene: TRBV9; D gene: .
CDR3 protein: CAISGLAGEETQYF; CDR3 DNA: TGTGCCATCAGTGGGTTAGCGGGGGAGGAGACCCAGTACTTC; J gene: TRBJ2-5; clone size: .; V gene: TRBV10-3; D gene: TRBD2
CDR3 protein: CASSLGRGTPTDTQYF; CDR3 DNA: TGTGCCAGCAGCTTAGGGCGGGGAACCCCCACAGATACGCAGTATTTT; J gene: TRBJ2-3; clone size: .; V gene: TRBV7-2; D gene: .